This T cell receptor (beta chain) was recorded in a study of CD8+ T cells in alopecia areata. The wider study: Each day, treated patients took oral tofacitinib twice, at 5 to 10 mg per dose.

The treatment here: oral pan-JAK inhibitor, 5-10 mg twice daily. As the sequencing template, cDNA was produced by extracting RNA and reverse transcribing it. This table comes from immunoSEQ multiplex PCR, and its TCRdb copy is limited to in-frame clones, with some not included. The sample yields about 200,000 clones, 35% to 40% seen once. Study-wide results and limits: Unlike in mice, where it was clearer, TCR sharing across patients was less clear, possibly HLA-related.

This clone was seen a handful of times. Its specificity is not known. The CDR3 has 14 residues. Trimming cost V 5 bases and J 1 base, with 14 bases left between them. CDR1 is SQVTM, CDR2 ANQGSEA, per germline. This TCR was recovered from a human donor with alopecia areata. The sample consisted of CD4+ T cells sorted from blood, taken at approximately week 34, from a patient treated with tofacitinib. The chain uses TRBV29-1 and TRBJ1-1; D gene uncertain. CDR3 region: CSVLIGLANTEAFF. The CDR3 nucleotides are TGCAGCGTTCTTATAGGACTGGCGAACACTGAAGCTTTCTTT.